This TCR beta chain came from a study of beta chain features in type 1 diabetes. Germline V CDR1 and CDR2: LNHNV, YYDKDF (reference sequence). The CDR3 runs 16 residues. The trim removed 9 bases at V and 1 base at J, leaving 10 bases unmatched. Reverse transcribing all isolated RNA meant expressed TCRB transcripts were sequenced. For naive, central memory and regulatory T cell samples, reads averaged roughly 4 million. Produced via immunoSEQ multiplex PCR; TCRdb's table is partial and in-frame only. This sample yields about 180,000 clones, of which around 13% are seen a single time; about 0.66% belongs to the top ten.

The specimen sequenced was central memory CD4+ T cells from blood. The source of this sequence is a woman aged 18-29 years in good health. This chain connects TRBV15 to TRBJ1-2; 11 bases match TRBD1. The CDR3 DNA follows: TGTGCCACAGTGCGGACAGGGGGCGACAGTAACTATGGCTACACCTTC. Translation gives CATVRTGGDSNYGYTF.